This TCR beta chain was recorded in a study of cytomegalovirus exposure and HLA in healthy donors. CDR1 and CDR2 (germline): MGHDK, SYGVNS. With 10 bases clipped from V and 7 bases from J, the junction kept 8 bases outside the gene matches. The CDR3 consists of 14 residues. PCR used 60 Vbeta primers and 13 Jbeta primers. TCRdb's table, derived via immunoSEQ multiplex PCR, lists solely in-frame clones and lacks some. The table shows around 200,000 clones, with approximately 79% occurring only once. Sequencing was done on a sample of PBMCs. The sequence derives from a young man in good health and CMV-seronegative. The V and J genes are TRBV25-1 and TRBJ1-6, with TRBD1 identical over 9 bases. CDR3 nucleotides: TGTGCCAACAGGGGGCTGGTAGGGAATTCACCCCTCCACTTT. Its translation is CANRGLVGNSPLHF.